The 27 T cell receptor beta chains presented below share a single source sample, sequenced in a study of blood T cell repertoires in COVID-19. TCRdb's table, derived via immunoSEQ multiplex PCR, lists solely in-frame clones and lacks some. The table includes roughly 140,000 clones, approximately 90% detected once. The sequenced sample was peripheral blood. The receptors stem from a woman between 35 and 50 years old with acute or convalescent COVID-19.

The CDR3 protein is CASRDGQGGLDEQYF. In DNA, the CDR3 is TGCGCCAGCAGAGACGGACAGGGTGGTCTAGACGAGCAGTACTTC. The chain carries TRBV5-1 and TRBJ2-7, with 8 nucleotides matching TRBD1. The CDR3 is 15 residues long. V lost 5 bases and J lost 5; bases outside the gene matches: 12. In germline, CDR1 is SGHRS, CDR2 YFSETQ.

This rearrangement joins TRBV7-9 to TRBJ1-6; D not resolved. This CDR3 spans 13 amino acids. The V and J ends lost 5 bases and 7 bases respectively, with 9 bases between them. Germline CDR1 is SEHNR and CDR2 is FQNEAQ (reference sequence). CDR3 sequence reads: CASSAQLNSPLHF. As DNA, the CDR3 is TGTGCCAGCAGCGCGCAACTCAATTCACCCCTCCACTTT.

This chain joins TRBV5-1 and TRBJ1-2; D is possibly TRBD1 (5 bases). The germline V gene has CDR1 SGHRS and CDR2 YFSETQ. This CDR3 comprises 12 residues. The V gene lost 0 bases and the J gene lost 5 bases, with 5 bases spanning the gap. This CDR3 is CASSLAGYGYTF. The CDR3 DNA reads as TGCGCCAGCAGCTTGGCAGGGTATGGCTACACCTTC.

The chain links TRBV4-2 to TRBJ1-1, with 9 nucleotides matching TRBD1. Germline V gene sequence: CDR1 LGHNA, CDR2 YNFKEQ. With V trimmed by 1 base and J by 2 bases, 5 bases remained unmatched. The CDR3 contains 16 residues. CDR3 protein: CASSQVGQGINTEAFF. The CDR3 DNA reads TGTGCCAGCAGCCAAGTGGGACAGGGAATAAACACTGAAGCTTTCTTT.

This clone was detected only a few times. The chain recombines TRBV7-3 with TRBJ2-2, with D maybe TRBD2 (7 bases). The CDR3 runs 16 residues. Germline-derived CDR1 and CDR2 are SGHTA and FQGTGA. V dropped 2 bases and J dropped 1 base, with 11 bases sitting between them. The CDR3 DNA reads TGTGCCAGCAGCTTAGGCGGGGGCCTGAACACCGGGGAGCTGTTTTTT. Translation: CASSLGGGLNTGELFF.

J is TRBJ2-2 and V is TRBV3-1 (or the pseudogene TRBV3-2); the D gene is possibly TRBD2 (6 bases). The CDR3 runs to 17 residues. Trimming cost V 0 bases and J 0 bases, with 11 bases left between them. Germline V gives CDR1 LGHDT, CDR2 YNNKEL (reference sequence). The CDR3 protein is CASSQDLTSTNTGELFF. In DNA form, the CDR3 reads TGTGCCAGCAGCCAAGATTTAACTAGCACGAACACCGGGGAGCTGTTTTTT.

The chain employs TRBV5-4 and TRBJ2-3, with D hard to call. V was pared by 0 bases and J by 1 base, with 6 bases between. Germline values: CDR1 SGHNT, CDR2 YYREEE (reference sequence). The length of the CDR3 is 14 residues. The CDR3 DNA reads as TGTGCCAGCAGCTTGGTAGTGGGCACAGATACGCAGTATTTT. This codes for CASSLVVGTDTQYF.

The chain joins TRBV9 to TRBJ2-7, with 9 bases fitting TRBD1. The trim removed 5 bases at V and 2 bases at J, leaving 14 bases unmatched. This CDR3 region has 17 residues. Per the germline V gene, CDR1 is SGDLS and CDR2 is YYNGEE. CDR3 nucleotides: TGTGCCAGCAGTGGGGGACAGGGAGAATTCCAGGCCTACGAGCAGTACTTC. As protein: CASSGGQGEFQAYEQYF.

Details on this clone: One end of the junction does not line up with germline, which may come from a read error. The J gene is TRBJ2-1, the V gene TRBV7-7; 7 bases are shared with TRBD1. The CDR3 extends over 16 amino acids. Germline loops: CDR1 SSHAT, CDR2 FNYEAQ (reference sequence). CDR3 sequence reads: CASSLSPGQSHNEQFF. DNA for the CDR3: TGTGCTAGCAGCTTAAGTCCGGGACAGTCCCACAATGAGCAGTTCTTC.

The genes are TRBV20-1 and TRBJ2-1; 8 bases fit TRBD2. CDR1 is DFQATT, CDR2 SNEGSKA, per germline (reference sequence). V was clipped by 3 bases and J by 7 bases; unmatched bases: 8. The CDR3 sequence is 14 residues long. The CDR3 DNA is TGCAGTGCTAGTGAGGCGGGAGGCCTAAATGAGCAGTTCTTC. Translation: CSASEAGGLNEQFF.

V and J are TRBV21-1 and TRBJ1-4. TRBV21-1 is reported as a pseudogene. This CDR3 has 15 amino acids. In DNA form, the CDR3 reads TGTGCCAGCAGCAAAGTGGAGGGAGAGGCTGAAAAACTGTTTTTT. Its translation: CASSKVEGEAEKLFF.

The chain couples TRBV19 to TRBJ2-2; 7 nucleotides align to TRBD1. The germline V gene encodes CDR1 LNHDA and CDR2 SQIVND (reference sequence). The CDR3 covers 15 residues. The junction had 6 bases not matched to a gene; V was cut back by 8 bases and J by 0 bases. The CDR3 sequence: CASRTGETNTGELFF. In DNA form, the CDR3 reads TGTGCCAGTCGAACAGGGGAGACGAACACCGGGGAGCTGTTTTTT.

The rearrangement joins TRBV2 to TRBJ2-3, with 7 bases that match TRBD2. With 5 bases clipped from V and 1 base from J, the junction kept 9 bases outside the gene matches. CDR1 is SNHLY, CDR2 FYNNEI, per germline. CDR3 size: 16 residues. The CDR3 protein is CASSPLAEGGTDTQYF. The CDR3, as DNA: TGTGCCAGCAGTCCGCTAGCGGAGGGAGGCACAGATACGCAGTATTTT.

The chain couples TRBV4-1 to TRBJ2-2; TRBD2 matches 15 bases. CDR1 MGHRA and CDR2 YSYEKL come from the germline V gene. The CDR3 sequence is 19 residues long. V shed 2 bases, J shed 2 bases, and the junction held 6 bases outside the gene matches. The DNA for the CDR3 is TGCGCCAGCAGCCAACCTCCGGGACTAGCGGGGGGAAACACCGGGGAGCTGTTTTTT. Amino acids: CASSQPPGLAGGNTGELFF.

The J gene is TRBJ1-5, the V gene TRBV28, with TRBD1 matching over 7 bases. Per the germline V gene, CDR1 is MDHEN and CDR2 is SYDVKM. The ends lost 3 bases at V and 4 bases at J; junction bases unmatched: 6. The CDR3 extends over 15 amino acids. The CDR3 DNA reads as TGTGCCAGCAGTTTCGCGGGACAGTCGAATCAGCCCCAGCATTTT. Translating it yields CASSFAGQSNQPQHF.

This clone appeared a few times. The chain carries TRBV19 and TRBJ2-1; the D gene is possibly TRBD1 (6 bases). The ends were cut back, 1 base at V and 9 bases at J, with 10 bases in the middle. The CDR3 has 13 residues. Germline V lookup: CDR1 LNHDA, CDR2 SQIVND (reference sequence). The CDR3 region has the DNA TGTGCCAGTAGTATAGTAGGGGGAGCTGAGCAGTTCTTC. Translated: CASSIVGGAEQFF. Variable domain in full (rest from reference TRBV19 and TRBJ2-1): DGGITQSPKYLFRKEGQNVTLSCEQNLNHDAMYWYRQDPGQGLRLIYYSQIVNDFQKGDIAEGYSVSREKKESFPLTVTSAQKNPTAFYLCASSIVGGAEQFFGPGTRLTVL.

V and J are TRBV5-4 and TRBJ2-7, with D possibly TRBD2 on 6 matching bases. From germline, CDR1 is SGHNT and CDR2 YYREEE (reference sequence). The CDR3 sequence is 15 residues long. The V end was cut by 4 bases, the J end by 3 bases, with 17 bases between. The CDR3 is CASSPMVGLIYEQYF. CDR3 DNA: TGTGCCAGCAGCCCAATGGTGGGACTGATCTACGAGCAGTACTTC.

The rearrangement links TRBV25-1 to TRBJ2-7, with a weak D call TRBD2 (5 bases). V lost 4 bases to trimming and J lost 1 base, with 20 bases between them. Per germline, CDR1 MGHDK and CDR2 SYGVNS. This CDR3 has 17 residues. The CDR3 is CASSGDFLTDWSYEQYF. In DNA form, the CDR3 reads TGTGCCAGCAGTGGAGATTTTTTAACGGACTGGTCCTACGAGCAGTACTTC.

CDR3 in amino acids: CARTGGTRPPVEQYF. For the CDR3, the DNA is TGTGCCAGGACGGGGGGGACTAGGCCTCCCGTAGAGCAGTACTTC. V usage is TRBV21-1 and J usage is TRBJ2-7; the table calls TRBD2, which could not be checked here. TRBV21-1 is a listed pseudogene. The CDR3 has 15 residues.

This clone appeared a single time. This sequence joins TRBV5-1 and TRBJ2-1; TRBD1 matches 7 bases. Per germline, CDR1 SGHRS and CDR2 YFSETQ. The V and J ends lost 0 bases and 2 bases, in that order; junction bases with no gene match: 2. The CDR3 has 15 residues. CDR3: CASSLGQGAYNEQFF. DNA for the CDR3: TGCGCCAGCAGCTTGGGTCAGGGGGCCTACAATGAGCAGTTCTTC.

This clone was observed a single time. This sequence joins TRBV7-2 and TRBJ1-5; TRBD1 might be the D (5 bases). This CDR3 is 16 amino acids long. Trimming shortened V by 4 bases and J by 2 bases, and 15 bases separated the two germline ends. CDR1 and CDR2 from the germline V gene are SGHTA and FQGNSA. CDR3 DNA: TGTGCCAGCAGCTCCCGGACCGGGGGGGGCAATCAGCCCCAGCATTTT. Residues: CASSSRTGGGNQPQHF.

This sequence joins TRBV6-5 and TRBJ2-3; 8 nucleotides align to TRBD2. V gave up 5 bases and J gave up 4 bases; unmatched junction bases: 8. The CDR3 covers 15 residues. Germline V gene data show CDR1 as MNHEY and CDR2 as SVGAGI. The chain's CDR3 is CASSRAGRAADTQYF. Written as DNA, the CDR3 is TGTGCCAGCAGTCGGGCCGGGAGGGCCGCAGATACGCAGTATTTT.

This chain's CDR3 is CASSFPSGTEAFF. The CDR3 coding sequence is TGTGCCAGCAGCTTTCCCTCGGGGACTGAAGCTTTCTTT. The chain carries TRBV5-4 and TRBJ1-1; no reliable D call. V was pared by 2 bases and J by 5 bases, with 10 bases between. The CDR3 runs to 13 residues. Germline-derived CDR1 and CDR2 are SGHNT and YYREEE (reference sequence).

In DNA, the CDR3 is TGTGCCAGCAGCTTAGTGCCCGGGTACACAGATACGCAGTATTTT. Translation: CASSLVPGYTDTQYF. The rearrangement joins TRBV7-9 to TRBJ2-3; no definite D call. This CDR3 region has 15 residues. Germline CDR1 is SEHNR and CDR2 is FQNEAQ (reference sequence). The V end lost 1 base, the J end lost 2 bases, and 10 bases lay between the germline ends.

The V and J genes are TRBV4-1 and TRBJ1-5; TRBD1 is a possible D gene (5 bases). V was pared by 4 bases and J by 5 bases, with 12 bases between. Per the germline V gene, CDR1 is MGHRA and CDR2 is YSYEKL. The CDR3 loop spans 14 amino acids. The CDR3 region is CASSRYGADQPQHF. CDR3 nucleotides: TGCGCCAGCAGCCGGTATGGGGCCGATCAGCCCCAGCATTTT.

This chain links TRBV24-1 with TRBJ2-5; no reliable D call. CDR1 KGHDR and CDR2 SFDVKD come from the germline V gene. CDR3 size: 12 residues. V shed 3 bases and J shed 7 bases, with 8 bases lying between them. CDR3 DNA: TGTGCCACCAGTGATGGGCCGCCGACCCAGTACTTC. It encodes CATSDGPPTQYF.

This clone is a singleton in its sample. The CDR3 carries no conserved terminal phenylalanine or tryptophan, so it likely arises from a read error. The V call is TRBV6-2 or TRBV6-3, the J call TRBJ1-2, with D possibly matching TRBD1 (5 bases). Trimming took off 6 bases at V and 4 bases at J, with 24 bases between the two ends. The CDR3 length is 17 residues. CDR1 and CDR2 (germline): MNHEY, SVGEGT. In DNA, the CDR3 is TGTGCCAGCAGCCCTGGAGGGGTTGTTTTCCTCGGCTATGGCTACACCCTC. Its protein is CASSPGGVVFLGYGYTL.